Shown below are 8 T cell receptor beta chains from a single sample sequenced in a study of blood T cell repertoires in COVID-19 (dated by TCRdb to 2018 to 2020). Libraries came from the immunoSEQ multiplex PCR assay. Sourced from immuneACCESS, this table was stored by TCRdb with only in-frame sequences that have V and J called. A share of the clones is absent; for the studies checked, an unresolved V gene accounts for under half, and the remainder has no known explanation. For this sample the table gives roughly 500,000 clones, of which approximately 89% were detected only once. 0.9% of the sample lies in the top ten. The source material was peripheral blood. These receptors all stem from a man between 18 and 29 years old with COVID-19, enrolled during active disease.

Only one count was recorded for this clone. V gene TRBV19 combines with J gene TRBJ2-7, with TRBD1 identical over 9 bases. The CDR3 spans 14 residues. Trimming at V came to 3 bases and at J to 9 bases, leaving 9 bases not matched to a gene. Germline assignment: CDR1 LNHDA and CDR2 SQIVND (reference sequence). The DNA of the CDR3 is TGTGCCAGTAGTATTACAGGGGGCGTTTTTGGGCAGTACTTC. Its translation is CASSITGGVFGQYF.

This clone was picked up a small number of times. Other DNA sequences in this specimen translate into the identical CDR3. The chain couples TRBV18 to TRBJ2-2; 7 nucleotides align to TRBD1. J lost 3 bases, V lost 3 bases, and 1 base had no gene match. The CDR3 contains 14 residues. Germline lookup yields CDR1 KGHSH and CDR2 LQKENI. CDR3 coding DNA: TGTGCCAGCTCACCTGACAGGGACACCGGGGAGCTGTTTTTT. Its translation is CASSPDRDTGELFF.

The CDR3 region is CASSSKEAGSGEKLFF. CDR3 nucleotides: TGTGCCAGCAGCTCCAAAGAGGCAGGGTCGGGTGAAAAACTGTTTTTT. V is TRBV13 and J is TRBJ1-4; weak D call: TRBD1 (5 bases). Trimming stripped 4 bases from V and 7 bases from J, with 19 bases between. Per the germline V gene, CDR1 is PRHDT and CDR2 is FYEKMQ (reference sequence). The CDR3 contains 16 residues.

This clone has only a few counts. This chain uses TRBV7-6 with TRBJ2-2, with 7 bases aligning to TRBD2. The length of the CDR3 is 16 residues. CDR1 is SGHVS, CDR2 FNYEAQ, per germline. J was trimmed by 1 base and V by 2 bases; bases with no gene match: 4. DNA of the CDR3: TGTGCCAGCAGCTTATACTCGGGAGGGAACACCGGGGAGCTGTTTTTT. Residues: CASSLYSGGNTGELFF.

V and J are TRBV18 and TRBJ2-7; weak D call: TRBD1 (5 bases). CDR3 length equals 13 residues. Germline loops: CDR1 KGHSH, CDR2 LQKENI. The V end lost 8 bases, the J end lost 5 bases, and 16 bases lay between the germline ends. The CDR3 sequence is CASGQTVTHEQYF. DNA of the CDR3: TGTGCCAGCGGGCAGACAGTAACCCACGAGCAGTACTTC.

This chain links TRBV19 with TRBJ1-2; D may be TRBD1 (6 bases). This CDR3 is built from 12 residues. V shed 8 bases and J shed 8 bases, with 15 bases lying between them. Germline-derived CDR1 and CDR2 are LNHDA and SQIVND (reference sequence). CDR3 amino acids: CASGNRVRGYTF. DNA of the CDR3: TGTGCCAGTGGAAACAGGGTCCGGGGCTACACCTTC.

The V call is TRBV7-6, the J call TRBJ2-3, with D maybe TRBD1 (5 bases). The CDR3 consists of 16 residues. Per germline, CDR1 SGHVS and CDR2 FNYEAQ. V was pared by 5 bases and J by 0 bases, with 15 bases between. The CDR3 DNA reads TGTGCCAGCAGCCTCAGACAGCCTACTAGCACAGATACGCAGTATTTT. Protein: CASSLRQPTSTDTQYF.

V usage is TRBV12-3 or TRBV12-4 and J usage is TRBJ1-2; D is perhaps TRBD1 (6 bases). The CDR3 covers 13 residues. The ends were cut back, 6 bases at V and 4 bases at J, with 12 bases in the middle. In DNA form, the CDR3 reads TGTGCCAGCAGCCGGACAGAACCCTATGGCTACACCTTC. Its protein product is CASSRTEPYGYTF.